Listed here is a single T cell receptor beta chain. These data belong to a study of shared clonotypes between healthy human individuals. This table comes from immunoSEQ multiplex PCR, and its TCRdb copy is limited to in-frame clones, with some not included. In the table there are roughly 2 million clones, 90% to 95% of which are singletons. Germline V gene data show CDR1 as MNHEY and CDR2 as SVGAGI. CDR3 size: 14 residues. The V end lost 6 bases, the J end lost 4 bases, and 15 bases lay between the germline ends. This sequence originates from a man younger than 30 in good health. The sequencing input was naive CD4+ T cells sorted from blood. Noted subset: CD45RA+ positively selected. The gene calls are TRBV6-5 and TRBJ1-1, with D tentatively TRBD1 (6 bases). The CDR3 spells CASRPLRGSTEAFF. CDR3 bases: TGTGCCAGCAGGCCCCTCAGGGGTTCCACTGAAGCTTTCTTT.